This T cell receptor (beta chain) came from a study of blood T cell repertoires in COVID-19. Study at large: T cells, B-cell-depleted T cells, or PBMCs supplied cDNA or gDNA.

The CDR3 runs 15 residues. The trim removed 2 bases at V and 5 bases at J, leaving 7 bases unmatched. Germline V gene lookup returns CDR1 SGHTA and CDR2 FQGNSA. Per the authors' pipeline: Amplification of reference gene primers was used by the study to estimate nucleated cell counts. Libraries were prepared by immunoSEQ multiplex PCR; TCRdb keeps only in-frame clonotypes and omits some of them. V and J calls plus clone size are reproduced from that table; the DNA served to infer D and trimming. The repertoire has 250,000 to 350,000 clones, about 88% of them found once; the top ten carry under 15%. The TCR comes from a woman aged 55-75 years with acute or convalescent COVID-19. This chain links TRBV7-2 with TRBJ2-7; 9 bases map to TRBD1. The sample was peripheral blood. CDR3 residues: CASSLTGQGRNEQYF. CDR3 bases: TGTGCCAGCAGCTTAACGGGACAGGGTCGCAACGAGCAGTACTTC. Complete variable domain (other parts from reference TRBV7-2 and TRBJ2-7): GAGVSQSPSNKVTEKGKDVELRCDPISGHTALYWYRQSLGQGLEFLIYFQGNSAPDKSGLPSDRFSAERTGGSVSTLTIQRTQQEDSAVYLCASSLTGQGRNEQYFGPGTRLTVT.